A selection of T cell receptor beta chains follows, all from one sample in a study of T-cell memory formation after mild COVID-19. TCRdb ran MiXCR on the 5' RACE reads and lists one entry per CDR3 protein. Of hundreds of thousands of distinct CDR3 sequences in the sample, 28% were seen once. The specimen was PBMCs or a T cell subset sorted from them (not recorded which). These receptors all come from an adult woman who had mild COVID-19 (a few samples of this study predate the infection). Cell type and time point are not known. The CDR3 runs from the conserved cysteine through the conserved F or W. Each record gives: D gene, J gene, V gene, clone size, CDR3 DNA, CDR3 protein. The D gene is left open where the match is weak. Some rows mark clone size as missing; the rest say once, few, many or name a class of expanded clone.

D gene: TRBD2; J gene: TRBJ2-5; V gene: TRBV7-2; clone size: few; CDR3 DNA: TGTGCCAGCAGCTTATGGGGACTAGCGGTAGGGATCCAAGAGACCCAGTACTTC; CDR3 protein: CASSLWGLAVGIQETQYF
D gene: TRBD2; J gene: TRBJ2-1; V gene: TRBV2; clone size: few; CDR3 DNA: TGTGCCAGCAGTGAATTTGGGACTAGCAGGGGCAATGAGCAGTTCTTC; CDR3 protein: CASSEFGTSRGNEQFF
D gene: TRBD2; J gene: TRBJ2-5; V gene: TRBV7-8; clone size: few; CDR3 DNA: TGTGCCACCGGTGGGACTAGCGAAGAGACCCAGTACTTC; CDR3 protein: CATGGTSEETQYF
D gene: -; J gene: TRBJ2-1; V gene: TRBV29-1; clone size: few; CDR3 DNA: TGCAGCGTTGACGACCAGGGTAGGAGGAATGAGCAGTTCTTC; CDR3 protein: CSVDDQGRRNEQFF
D gene: -; J gene: TRBJ1-6; V gene: TRBV2; clone size: few; CDR3 DNA: TGTGCCAGCCGTAACAGTAATTCACCCCTCCACTTT; CDR3 protein: CASRNSNSPLHF
D gene: -; J gene: TRBJ2-2; V gene: TRBV6-1; clone size: -; CDR3 DNA: TGTGCCAGCAAGGGGTCCACAGCGAACACCGGGGAGCTGTTTTTT; CDR3 protein: CASKGSTANTGELFF
D gene: -; J gene: TRBJ2-3; V gene: TRBV10-3; clone size: few; CDR3 DNA: TGTGCCACCGCAACTAGACGCACAGATACGCAGTATTTT; CDR3 protein: CATATRRTDTQYF
D gene: TRBD1; J gene: TRBJ2-7; V gene: TRBV29-1; clone size: -; CDR3 DNA: TGCAGCGTCCAGGGACAGGGGGTACACGAGCAGTACTTC; CDR3 protein: CSVQGQGVHEQYF
D gene: -; J gene: TRBJ2-7; V gene: TRBV20-1; clone size: once; CDR3 DNA: TGCAGTGCTAGATCCCCCGGGACTCCCTACGAGCAGTACTTC; CDR3 protein: CSARSPGTPYEQYF
D gene: TRBD1; J gene: TRBJ2-1; V gene: TRBV5-1; clone size: -; CDR3 DNA: TGCGCCAGCAGCTTGTGGGACAGGGACTACAATGAGCAGTTCTTC; CDR3 protein: CASSLWDRDYNEQFF
D gene: -; J gene: TRBJ2-7; V gene: TRBV4-3; clone size: -; CDR3 DNA: TGCGCCAGCAGCCAAGAACTCCTCGGGGGCGGGGACTACGAGCAGTACTTC; CDR3 protein: CASSQELLGGGDYEQYF
D gene: -; J gene: TRBJ1-1; V gene: TRBV29-1; clone size: -; CDR3 DNA: TGCAGCGTTGTGGGCCGGCTCGGCACTGAAGCTTTCTTT; CDR3 protein: CSVVGRLGTEAFF
D gene: -; J gene: TRBJ2-1; V gene: TRBV19; clone size: few; CDR3 DNA: TGTGCCAGTAGTATCGCTACCAACAATGAGCAGTTCTTC; CDR3 protein: CASSIATNNEQFF
D gene: -; J gene: TRBJ1-6; V gene: TRBV11-3; clone size: -; CDR3 DNA: TGTGCCAGCAGCTTTCAGGGGCTGGGTTCACCCCTCCACTTT; CDR3 protein: CASSFQGLGSPLHF
D gene: -; J gene: TRBJ2-7; V gene: TRBV6-5; clone size: few; CDR3 DNA: TGTGCCAGCAGTTACAGGAATCGTCACGAGCAGTACTTC; CDR3 protein: CASSYRNRHEQYF
D gene: -; J gene: TRBJ2-1; V gene: TRBV7-2; clone size: few; CDR3 DNA: TGTGCCAGCAGCTTCACTCGGGACAATGAGCAGTTCTTC; CDR3 protein: CASSFTRDNEQFF
D gene: -; J gene: TRBJ2-3; V gene: TRBV5-4; clone size: -; CDR3 DNA: TGTGCCAGCAGCTTATGGACCCTCACCCACACAGATACGCAGTATTTT; CDR3 protein: CASSLWTLTHTDTQYF
D gene: -; J gene: TRBJ2-7; V gene: TRBV2; clone size: -; CDR3 DNA: TGTGCCAGCAACGGAGGCGAGCAGTACTTC; CDR3 protein: CASNGGEQYF
D gene: -; J gene: TRBJ2-1; V gene: TRBV5-1; clone size: -; CDR3 DNA: TGCGCCAGCAGCTTGGCCGTGCCTAGCAACAATGAGCAGTTCTTC; CDR3 protein: CASSLAVPSNNEQFF
D gene: -; J gene: TRBJ2-5; V gene: TRBV12-3/TRBV12-4; clone size: -; CDR3 DNA: TGTGCCAGCAGTTTGACGTACGTTGTGGGGGACCAAGAGACCCAGTACTTC; CDR3 protein: CASSLTYVVGDQETQYF
D gene: -; J gene: TRBJ1-2; V gene: TRBV5-4; clone size: few; CDR3 DNA: TGTGCCAGCAGCGCTTGGACCTCTACCCATGGCTACACCTTC; CDR3 protein: CASSAWTSTHGYTF
D gene: -; J gene: TRBJ2-2; V gene: TRBV7-3; clone size: -; CDR3 DNA: TGTGCCAGCGGGGGCTGGGACCAAACGGGCCGCCCCGGGGAGCTGTTTTTT; CDR3 protein: CASGGWDQTGRPGELFF
D gene: -; J gene: TRBJ2-2; V gene: TRBV6-6; clone size: -; CDR3 DNA: TGTGCCAGCAGTTACTCGAAAGGGGGAATCTTCACCGGGGAGCTGTTTTTT; CDR3 protein: CASSYSKGGIFTGELFF
D gene: -; J gene: TRBJ2-2; V gene: TRBV7-2; clone size: few; CDR3 DNA: TGTGCCAGCAGCTTAAGTATGGGTCGTAACACCGGGGAGCTGTTTTTT; CDR3 protein: CASSLSMGRNTGELFF
D gene: -; J gene: TRBJ2-2; V gene: TRBV11-2; clone size: -; CDR3 DNA: TGTGCCAGCAGCCGATGGGGGACGAACACCGGGGAGCTGTTTTTT; CDR3 protein: CASSRWGTNTGELFF
D gene: TRBD1; J gene: TRBJ2-5; V gene: TRBV7-8; clone size: -; CDR3 DNA: TGTGCCAGCAGCTTAGGGACAGGGTTATTCCAAGAGACCCAGTACTTC; CDR3 protein: CASSLGTGLFQETQYF
D gene: -; J gene: TRBJ2-6; V gene: TRBV27; clone size: -; CDR3 DNA: TGTGCCAGCAGTTTTGCGACCGGGGCCAACGTCCTGACTTTC; CDR3 protein: CASSFATGANVLTF
D gene: TRBD2; J gene: TRBJ2-3; V gene: TRBV7-6; clone size: -; CDR3 DNA: TGTGCCAGCAGCTCTTGGACTAGCGGAGTAACAGATACGCAGTATTTT; CDR3 protein: CASSSWTSGVTDTQYF
D gene: -; J gene: TRBJ2-1; V gene: TRBV28; clone size: -; CDR3 DNA: TGTGCCAGCAGTTTAGCGGGAACGGATCAGTTCTTC; CDR3 protein: CASSLAGTDQFF
D gene: -; J gene: TRBJ2-3; V gene: TRBV7-8; clone size: -; CDR3 DNA: TGTGCCAGCAGCTCTGGTACCCGGGCTCGGGATACGCAGTATTTT; CDR3 protein: CASSSGTRARDTQYF
D gene: -; J gene: TRBJ2-1; V gene: TRBV7-9; clone size: -; CDR3 DNA: TGTGCCAGCAGCCCCCGGGGACCCGACAATGAGCAGTTCTTC; CDR3 protein: CASSPRGPDNEQFF
D gene: TRBD2; J gene: TRBJ2-2; V gene: TRBV7-2; clone size: -; CDR3 DNA: TGTGCCAGCAGTCTTAGCGGGAGGGCCGTCACCGGGGAGCTGTTTTTT; CDR3 protein: CASSLSGRAVTGELFF
D gene: -; J gene: TRBJ2-3; V gene: TRBV12-3/TRBV12-4; clone size: once; CDR3 DNA: TGTGCCAGCAGTTGGTATCCGGTCCAGGGTACGCAGTATTTT; CDR3 protein: CASSWYPVQGTQYF
D gene: -; J gene: TRBJ2-1; V gene: TRBV9; clone size: -; CDR3 DNA: TGTGCCAGCAGCGTAGTGGGTCTAGATGCTGAGCAGTTCTTC; CDR3 protein: CASSVVGLDAEQFF
D gene: -; J gene: TRBJ1-1; V gene: TRBV12-3/TRBV12-4; clone size: -; CDR3 DNA: TGTGCCAGCAGTCTCCGGGGGGCCCGGGAAGCTTTCTTT; CDR3 protein: CASSLRGAREAFF
D gene: TRBD1; J gene: TRBJ2-7; V gene: TRBV5-1; clone size: few; CDR3 DNA: TGCGCCAGCAGCTACGGGGACAGCCACGAGCAGTACTTC; CDR3 protein: CASSYGDSHEQYF
D gene: TRBD1; J gene: TRBJ2-7; V gene: TRBV29-1; clone size: few; CDR3 DNA: TGCAGCGTTAAGGGACAGGAATCCTACGAGCAGTACTTC; CDR3 protein: CSVKGQESYEQYF
D gene: TRBD1; J gene: TRBJ1-2; V gene: TRBV4-3; clone size: -; CDR3 DNA: TGCGCCAGCAGCCAAGGCTACACAGGGGTGTTCTATGGCTACACCTTC; CDR3 protein: CASSQGYTGVFYGYTF
D gene: -; J gene: TRBJ2-5; V gene: TRBV5-1; clone size: -; CDR3 DNA: TGCGCCAGCAGCCAAAATCGCGGTACGGAGACCCAGTACTTC; CDR3 protein: CASSQNRGTETQYF
D gene: -; J gene: TRBJ2-2; V gene: TRBV5-1; clone size: many; CDR3 DNA: TGCGCCAGCAGCTTGGTTCCCAGCGGGCACAACACCGGGGAGCTGTTTTTT; CDR3 protein: CASSLVPSGHNTGELFF
D gene: TRBD1; J gene: TRBJ2-2; V gene: TRBV12-3/TRBV12-4; clone size: few; CDR3 DNA: TGTGCCAGCAGCCTCAGGGGGCTTGACACCGGGGAGCTGTTTTTT; CDR3 protein: CASSLRGLDTGELFF